Listed below are T cell receptor beta chains from one sample, sequenced in a study of cytomegalovirus exposure and HLA in healthy donors. Using immunoSEQ multiplex PCR, the repertoire was profiled, and TCRdb retains in-frame clones only, with some absent. The sample consists of about 84,000 clones, roughly 78% of them appearing once. The sequencing sample was made of PBMCs. Source of these receptors: a male donor in good health and CMV-seropositive. The CDR3 runs from the conserved cysteine through the conserved F or W. Each record gives: clone size, J gene, V gene, D gene, CDR3 length, CDR3 protein, CDR3 DNA. The D gene is left open where the match is weak. Not all rows give a size; the values are once, few, many and, for expanded clones, a class.

once TRBJ2-2 TRBV5-6 - 18 CASSLLSVVGHDTGELFF TGTGCCAGCAGCTTGCTGTCCGTCGTGGGGCATGACACCGGGGAGCTGTTTTTT
- TRBJ1-2 TRBV27 TRBD1 14 CASRQQGINYGYTF TGTGCCAGCAGACAACAGGGGATTAACTATGGCTACACCTTC
- TRBJ1-1 TRBV7-9 TRBD1 17 CASSPSGTGGGNTEAFF TGTGCCAGCAGCCCCTCAGGGACAGGGGGTGGGAACACTGAAGCTTTCTTT
- TRBJ2-5 TRBV18 - 16 CASSPRGSGGVETQYF TGTGCCAGCTCACCCCGCGGTAGCGGAGGGGTCGAGACCCAGTACTTC
- TRBJ2-2 TRBV7-3 TRBD2 17 CASSSRIAGGLNGELFF TGTGCCAGCAGCTCCAGGATAGCGGGAGGGCTTAACGGGGAGCTGTTTTTT
- TRBJ1-2 TRBV5-5 TRBD1 12 CASRGTGDVCTF TGTGCCAGCAGAGGGACAGGGGACGTTTGCACCTTC
- TRBJ2-4 TRBV5-1 TRBD1 14 CASSLTGVLNIQYF TGCGCCAGCAGCTTAACAGGGGTACTAAACATTCAGTACTTC
- TRBJ1-1 TRBV19 - 13 CASSVDTNTEAFF TGTGCCAGTAGTGTGGACACGAACACTGAAGCTTTCTTT
- TRBJ2-7 TRBV19 - 14 CASSIADTNYEQYF TGTGCCAGTAGTATTGCGGACACCAACTACGAGCAGTACTTC
once TRBJ2-4 TRBV6-1 - 15 CASTLEGSVHSLQYF TGTGCCAGCACTCTGGAGGGGTCTGTGCACTCACTTCAGTACTTC
- TRBJ2-7 TRBV25-1 TRBD1 14 CASGDLGQGYEQYF TGTGCCAGTGGGGATCTAGGACAGGGCTACGAGCAGTACTTC
- TRBJ2-2 TRBV5-1 - 12 CASSRTGGELFF TGCGCCAGCAGCCGGACGGGAGGGGAGCTGTTTTTT
- TRBJ1-1 TRBV5-6 TRBD1 12 CASSLGTGEAFF TGTGCCAGCAGCCTAGGGACAGGTGAAGCTTTCTTT
- TRBJ2-1 TRBV30 - 13 CAWTRHGANEQFF TGTGCCTGGACCAGACATGGGGCTAATGAGCAGTTCTTC
- TRBJ2-1 TRBV6-4 - 14 CASSEGLGNNEQFF TGTGCCAGCAGTGAGGGGCTAGGTAACAATGAGCAGTTCTTC
- TRBJ2-7 TRBV4-1 TRBD2 16 CASSQDWASGRLEQYF TGCGCCAGCAGCCAAGATTGGGCTAGCGGGAGGCTCGAGCAGTACTTC
- TRBJ2-7 TRBV5-5 - 11 CASSLALEQYF TGTGCCAGCAGCTTGGCCCTCGAGCAGTACTTC
- TRBJ2-5 TRBV5-1 - 13 CAARTGEPETQYF TGCGCCGCCCGAACGGGGGAGCCAGAGACCCAGTACTTC
- TRBJ2-7 TRBV6-1 - 15 CASSDQAGASYEQYF TGTGCCAGCAGTGATCAGGCAGGGGCCTCCTACGAGCAGTACTTC
few TRBJ1-5 TRBV27 TRBD1 15 CASRTTGVVYQPQHF TGTGCCAGCAGGACCACAGGGGTCGTGTATCAGCCCCAGCATTTT
- TRBJ1-6 TRBV27 - 14 CASSSGTEDSPLHF TGTGCCAGCAGTTCCGGGACTGAGGATTCACCCCTCCACTTT
- TRBJ2-3 TRBV9 TRBD2 14 CASSLAGITDTQYF TGTGCCAGCAGCTTAGCGGGAATAACAGATACGCAGTATTTT
- TRBJ2-5 TRBV7-8 TRBD2 17 CASSLGTSGRAYETQYF TGTGCCAGCAGCTTGGGCACTAGCGGGAGGGCCTATGAGACCCAGTACTTC
once TRBJ2-2 TRBV6-5 TRBD1 14 CASRDRGQAGELFF TGTGCCAGCAGGGACAGGGGGCAAGCCGGGGAGCTGTTTTTT
- TRBJ2-1 TRBV5-4 TRBD2 17 CASSPPLAGGPYNEQFF TGTGCCAGCAGCCCACCGCTAGCGGGAGGGCCTTACAATGAGCAGTTCTTC
- TRBJ2-5 TRBV6-5 - 14 CASSPPGRGGTQYF TGTGCCAGCAGCCCCCCGGGTAGGGGTGGAACCCAGTACTTC
- TRBJ2-7 TRBV4-1 TRBD2 17 CASSQVGTSGSIGEQYF TGCGCCAGCAGCCAAGTGGGGACTAGCGGGAGTATTGGCGAGCAGTACTTC
- TRBJ2-7 TRBV2 - 12 CASSATIYEQYF TGTGCCAGCAGCGCGACAATCTACGAGCAGTACTTC
once TRBJ1-3 TRBV11-2 - 14 CASSLDSNGNTIYF TGTGCCAGCAGCTTAGATAGTAATGGAAACACCATATATTTT
- TRBJ2-1 TRBV6-6 TRBD1 15 CASRLPGQGTNEQFF TGTGCCAGCAGACTACCGGGACAGGGGACGAATGAGCAGTTCTTC
- TRBJ2-3 TRBV27 TRBD2 15 CASRGVRREGDTQYF TGTGCCAGCAGGGGCGTTAGGCGGGAGGGAGATACGCAGTATTTT
- TRBJ1-2 TRBV28 TRBD1 13 CASSSQGAGGYTF TGTGCCAGCAGTTCTCAGGGGGCGGGGGGCTACACCTTC
few TRBJ2-1 TRBV15 TRBD1 13 CATSRDRGREQFF TGTGCCACCAGCAGAGACAGGGGGCGGGAGCAGTTCTTC
once TRBJ2-2 TRBV6-6 - 13 CASMIRDTRELFF TGTGCCAGCATGATCCGGGACACCCGTGAGCTGTTTTTT
once TRBJ2-5 TRBV5-1 - 14 CASSLAGLQETQYF TGCGCCAGCAGCTTGGCGGGACTGCAAGAGACCCAGTACTTC
- TRBJ2-1 TRBV6-1 TRBD2 19 CASSERRASGRAGWDEQFF TGTGCCAGCAGTGAACGGCGGGCTAGCGGGAGGGCCGGTTGGGATGAGCAGTTCTTC
few TRBJ1-1 TRBV7-3 - 13 CASSLIRNTEAFF TGTGCCAGCAGCTTAATTCGTAACACTGAAGCTTTCTTT
few TRBJ2-1 TRBV11-2 TRBD2 15 CASSSLAGAHNEQFF TGTGCCAGCAGCTCCCTAGCGGGAGCTCACAATGAGCAGTTCTTC
- TRBJ2-7 TRBV6-6 - 12 CASRGQTYEQYF TGTGCCAGCCGCGGGCAGACCTACGAGCAGTACTTC
- TRBJ2-7 TRBV7-9 TRBD2 17 CASSRGPLAGVFYEQYF TGTGCCAGCAGCCGTGGCCCACTAGCGGGAGTTTTCTACGAGCAGTACTTC
- TRBJ2-7 TRBV4-3 TRBD1 15 CASSRGQGGSYEQYF TGCGCCAGCAGCCGGGGACAGGGAGGGTCCTACGAGCAGTACTTC
- TRBJ2-3 TRBV6-5 - 12 CASSYWGGTQYF TGTGCCAGCAGTTACTGGGGGGGCACGCAGTATTTT
- TRBJ2-1 TRBV27 TRBD2 16 CASSSITSGPYNEQFF TGTGCCAGCAGTTCTATAACTAGCGGCCCGTACAATGAGCAGTTCTTC
- TRBJ2-7 TRBV15 TRBD1 15 CATSRDIQGAEEQYF TGTGCCACCAGCAGAGATATCCAGGGGGCGGAGGAGCAGTACTTC
- TRBJ2-3 TRBV7-9 - 14 CASSPRQTLDTQYF TGTGCCAGCAGCCCTAGACAGACGTTGGATACGCAGTATTTT
- TRBJ2-1 TRBV7-2 TRBD2 15 CASRKAGDPGGEQFF TGTGCCAGCAGGAAAGCGGGAGACCCCGGAGGTGAGCAGTTCTTC
- TRBJ1-1 TRBV7-9 TRBD1 17 CASSSFPGQGMNTEAFF TGTGCCAGCAGCTCATTTCCGGGACAGGGAATGAACACTGAAGCTTTCTTT
- TRBJ1-4 TRBV9 - 15 CASSAGTSTNEKLFF TGTGCCAGCAGCGCGGGGACAAGTACTAATGAAAAACTGTTTTTT
- TRBJ2-2 TRBV18 TRBD2 16 CASSPLAGGNTGELFF TGTGCCAGCTCACCTCTAGCGGGAGGGAACACCGGGGAGCTGTTTTTT
- TRBJ1-1 TRBV27 TRBD1 15 CASSSTGGATTEAFF TGTGCCAGCAGTTCAACAGGGGGCGCGACTACTGAAGCTTTCTTT